This TCR beta chain came from a study of T cell responses to AZD1222 COVID-19 vaccine. Method: immunoSEQ multiplex PCR; TCRdb's copy keeps in-frame clones and lacks some. The sample has fewer than 110,000 clones, approximately 89% seen once; the top ten hold 20% to 25%. Only one count was recorded for this clone. Its antigen is unknown. CDR3 size: 16 residues. The junction had 12 bases not matched to a gene; V was cut back by 5 bases and J by 5 bases. CDR1 and CDR2 (germline): KGHSH, LQKENI. Study-level findings and limits: Clonal diversity was possibly underestimated, and the donors were mostly white British, with more females. Nearly half of the spike-specific TCRs reportedly recognize variant regions that carry no mutations. Compared with day 0, the breadth and depth of the Spike-specific TCR repertoire rose significantly after two doses of AZD1222. At baseline, seropositivity was found in only 5 to 7 AZD1222 recipients.

The chain carries TRBV18 and TRBJ1-5; TRBD1 matches 7 bases. The receptor comes from an adult in good health. The material sequenced was peripheral blood, taken on day 0 of AZD1222 vaccination. The chain's CDR3 is CASSSRTGAWDQPQHF. CDR3 in DNA: TGTGCCAGCTCATCTCGCACAGGGGCCTGGGATCAGCCCCAGCATTTT.